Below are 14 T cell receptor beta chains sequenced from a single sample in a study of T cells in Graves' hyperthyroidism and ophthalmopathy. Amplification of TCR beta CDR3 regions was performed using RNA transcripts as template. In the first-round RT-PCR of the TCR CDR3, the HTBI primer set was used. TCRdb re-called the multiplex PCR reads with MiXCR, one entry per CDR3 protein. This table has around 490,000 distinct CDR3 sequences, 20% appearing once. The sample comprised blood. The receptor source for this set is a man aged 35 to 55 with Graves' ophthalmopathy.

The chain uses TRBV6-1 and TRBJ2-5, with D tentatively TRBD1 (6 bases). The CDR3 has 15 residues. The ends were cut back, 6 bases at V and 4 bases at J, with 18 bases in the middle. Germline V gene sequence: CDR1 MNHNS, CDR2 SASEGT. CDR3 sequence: CASSPTGQSRETQYF. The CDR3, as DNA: TGTGCCAGCAGCCCCACCGGACAGTCTCGAGAGACCCAGTACTTC.

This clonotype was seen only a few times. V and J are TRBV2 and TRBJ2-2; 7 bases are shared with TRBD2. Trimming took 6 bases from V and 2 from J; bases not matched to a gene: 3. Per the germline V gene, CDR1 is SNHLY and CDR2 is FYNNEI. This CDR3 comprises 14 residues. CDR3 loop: CASRSGINTGELFF. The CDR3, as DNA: TGTGCCAGCAGAAGCGGGATTAACACCGGGGAGCTGTTTTTT.

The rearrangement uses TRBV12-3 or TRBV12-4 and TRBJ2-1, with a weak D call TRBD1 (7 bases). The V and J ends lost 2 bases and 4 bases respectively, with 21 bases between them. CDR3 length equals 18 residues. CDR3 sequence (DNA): TGTGCCAGCAGTTTACGTCTTAAGACAGGGACTTTTTACAATGAGCAGTTCTTC. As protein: CASSLRLKTGTFYNEQFF.

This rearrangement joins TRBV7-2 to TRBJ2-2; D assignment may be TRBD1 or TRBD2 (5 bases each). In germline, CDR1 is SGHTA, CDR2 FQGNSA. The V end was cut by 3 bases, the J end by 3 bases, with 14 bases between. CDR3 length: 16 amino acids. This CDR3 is CASSLEVRVDTGELFF. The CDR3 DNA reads TGTGCCAGCAGCTTGGAGGTCAGGGTAGACACCGGGGAGCTGTTTTTT.

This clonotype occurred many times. DNA of the CDR3: TGTGCCAGCAGTGAGGGCTCCGGCAGGGATCAGCCCCAGCATTTT. This gives the protein CASSEGSGRDQPQHF. The gene calls are TRBV2 and TRBJ1-5; possible D gene TRBD1, 5 bases. Trimming left V 3 bases short and J 5 bases short, with 14 bases between. This CDR3 has 15 residues. CDR1 and CDR2 (germline): SNHLY, FYNNEI.

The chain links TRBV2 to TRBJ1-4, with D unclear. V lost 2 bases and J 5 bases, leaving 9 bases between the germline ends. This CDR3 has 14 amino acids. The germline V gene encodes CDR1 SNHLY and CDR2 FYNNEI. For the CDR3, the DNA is TGTGCCAGCAGTGAACGAGAGCAAAATGAAAAACTGTTTTTT. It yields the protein CASSEREQNEKLFF.

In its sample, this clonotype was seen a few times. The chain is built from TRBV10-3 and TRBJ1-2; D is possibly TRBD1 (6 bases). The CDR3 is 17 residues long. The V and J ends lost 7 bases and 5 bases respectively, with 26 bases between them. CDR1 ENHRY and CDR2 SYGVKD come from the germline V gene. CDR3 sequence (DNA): TGTGCCATCAAGGTTACGACTGGGCAGGGGCGGTCGTATGGCTACACCTTC. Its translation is CAIKVTTGQGRSYGYTF.

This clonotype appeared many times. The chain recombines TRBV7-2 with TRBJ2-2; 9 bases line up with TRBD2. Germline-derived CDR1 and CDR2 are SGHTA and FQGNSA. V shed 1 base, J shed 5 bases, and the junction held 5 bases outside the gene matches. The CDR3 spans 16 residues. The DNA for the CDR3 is TGTGCCAGCAGCTTAGTTGGTAGCGGGAGAACCGGGGAGCTGTTTTTT. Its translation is CASSLVGSGRTGELFF.

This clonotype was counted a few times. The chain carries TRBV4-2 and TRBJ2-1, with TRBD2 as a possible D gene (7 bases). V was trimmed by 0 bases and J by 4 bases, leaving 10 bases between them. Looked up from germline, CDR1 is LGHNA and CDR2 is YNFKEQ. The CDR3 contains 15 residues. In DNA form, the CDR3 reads TGTGCCAGCAGCCAAGATGGGGGGGCGTACAATGAGCAGTTCTTC. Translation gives CASSQDGGAYNEQFF.

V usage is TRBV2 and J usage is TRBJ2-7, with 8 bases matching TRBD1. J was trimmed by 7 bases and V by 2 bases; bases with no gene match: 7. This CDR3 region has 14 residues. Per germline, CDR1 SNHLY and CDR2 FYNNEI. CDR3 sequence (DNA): TGTGCCAGCAGTGAAACGGCAGGGGGCCAAGAGCAGTACTTC. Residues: CASSETAGGQEQYF.

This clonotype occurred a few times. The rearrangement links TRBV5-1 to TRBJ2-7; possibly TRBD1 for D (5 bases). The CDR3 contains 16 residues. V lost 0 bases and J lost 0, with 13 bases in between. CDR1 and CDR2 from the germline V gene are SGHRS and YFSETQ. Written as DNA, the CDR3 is TGCGCCAGCAGCTTGGTAAGGGGATTTAGCTCCTACGAGCAGTACTTC. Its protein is CASSLVRGFSSYEQYF. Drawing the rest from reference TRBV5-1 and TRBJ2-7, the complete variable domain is KAGVTQTPRYLIKTRGQQVTLSCSPISGHRSVSWYQQTPGQGLQFLFEYFSETQRNKGNFPGRFSGRQFSNSRSEMNVSTLELGDSALYLCASSLVRGFSSYEQYFGPGTRLTVT.

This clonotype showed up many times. CDR3 nucleotides: TGTGCCAGCAGTGTCTTTGGGCTAGCGGGAGGGTCGGGCGATGAGCAGTTCTTC. Translation: CASSVFGLAGGSGDEQFF. The chain has TRBV6-1 and TRBJ2-1, with 12 positions matching TRBD2. V lost 4 bases to trimming and J lost 8 bases; unmatched junction nucleotides: 15. The CDR3 spans 18 residues. The germline V gene has CDR1 MNHNS and CDR2 SASEGT.

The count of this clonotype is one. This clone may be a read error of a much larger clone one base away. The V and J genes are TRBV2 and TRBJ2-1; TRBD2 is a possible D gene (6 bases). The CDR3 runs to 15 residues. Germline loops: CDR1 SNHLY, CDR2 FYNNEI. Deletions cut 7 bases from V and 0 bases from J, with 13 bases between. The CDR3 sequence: CASTYVGSSYNEQFF. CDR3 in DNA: TGTGCCAGCACGTATGTCGGGAGCTCCTACAATGAGCAGTTCTTC.

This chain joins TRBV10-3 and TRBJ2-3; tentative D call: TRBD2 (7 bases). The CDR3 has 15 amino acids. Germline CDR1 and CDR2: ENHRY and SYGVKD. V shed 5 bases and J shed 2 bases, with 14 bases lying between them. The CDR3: CAISKGGPITDTQYF. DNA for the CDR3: TGTGCCATCAGTAAGGGGGGGCCTATCACAGATACGCAGTATTTT.